What follows describes a single T cell receptor beta chain. This clonotype was observed a handful of times. No cognate antigen has been identified for it. Base qualities are missing; no much larger clone stands one base away. Preparation of the library involved 5' RACE. TCRdb shows the sequencer as Illumina HiSeq 2000. Template switching added a universal primer binding site, and the final cDNA carried a unique molecular identifier that allowed TCR cDNA molecules to be counted accurately. Specific primers in the conserved constant-segment region were used to synthesize first-strand cDNA for TCR alpha and beta chains. To control for contamination, every cDNA library was double barcoded, receiving both a SMART-Mk sample barcode and Illumina barcodes. TruSeq adapter sequences, together with Illumina sample barcodes, were added in two successive PCR steps. Sequencing of the TCR alpha and beta cDNA libraries was done on the Illumina HiSeq platform using custom primers. Turning to the authors' computational methods: MiGEC processed the raw reads to extract unique molecular identifiers, while MiXCR was used to determine the CDR3 positions. For each individual, recombination models were inferred using an EM algorithm with the repgenHMM and IGoR tools. Shared clonotype analysis was performed with the tcR package in R, normalizing sharing by the product of cloneset sizes. To study raw recombination without the effects of thymic and clonal selection, out-of-frame nonproductive sequences were analyzed. TCRdb passed the public sequencing reads through fastp at Q25 and MiXCR, retaining productive beta sequences. All rows with the same CDR3 protein become a single entry with the most common DNA and genes. It is TCRdb's table, rather than the study itself, that gives the V and J calls and clone size. Across this sample there are roughly 630,000 distinct CDR3 sequences, with just over 7% seen only once. The biggest ten clones account for 1.6% of the sample.

Only healthy Caucasian donors were included. Three pairs of female monozygotic twins, all aged about 18 to 29 years, were included in the twin cohort. The RNA used for TCR libraries was isolated from peripheral blood mononuclear cells. This record belongs to a study of identical twins (dated by TCRdb to the mid-2010s). For the study in its entirety: To test whether fetal clonotypes persist, the study used deep sequencing on TCR alpha and beta repertoires from monozygotic twins, unrelated adults of various ages, and cord blood. To rule out contamination, replicate twin experiments were performed at different times with different library preparation protocols.

The germline V gene gives CDR1 as SGHDT and CDR2 as YYEEEE. From the cysteine up to the phenylalanine, the CDR3 has a length of 15 residues. Just CDR3 DNA is preserved here, 45 bases in frame from base 1. From V the trimming removes 0 bases and from J it removes 5 bases, while the gene matches leave 5 bases of the junction unaccounted for. Study-wide findings and limitations: Fewer insertions were carried by abundant cord blood beta clonotypes; a weaker similar trend was observed in young adult naive repertoires, while no such trend was observed in memory repertoires. In monozygotic twins, out-of-frame TCR alpha sharing was systematically underestimated by recombination models, although the models agreed with sharing between unrelated individuals. A weaker excess of twin sharing was found in beta out-of-frame sequences because the signal-to-noise ratio was lowered by fewer shared sequences. Because the same donors could not be followed over many years, the conclusions depended on cross-sectional statistical analysis. Compared with coincidental sharing between unrelated individuals, out-of-frame TCR alpha sequences shared between twins had an excess of sequences with low generation probability. Zero-insertion analyses could be partly confounded by invariant T cells such as MAIT and iNKT, though diverse VJ usage argued against such confounding for most clonotypes.

In addition, the sample was reused for a study of yellow fever vaccine responses in identical twins. Reported in the second study: According to the authors, in identical twins the way T cells responded to vaccination appeared partly convergent and partly personalized. In identical twins, the study followed T cell clones that responded to the vaccine with precision.

This sequence was found in a woman aged 18-29 years in good health. This receptor chain uses TRBV5-6 and TRBJ2-3, with 8 middle bases fitting TRBD2. Material for sequencing was PBMCs. The CDR3 reads as follows: CASSLELAGLDTQYF. The nucleotides are TGTGCCAGCAGCTTGGAGCTAGCGGGTTTAGATACGCAGTATTTT.